The 21 T cell receptor beta chains below all came from one sample that was sequenced in a study of T cell responses to AZD1222 COVID-19 vaccine. Produced via immunoSEQ multiplex PCR; TCRdb's table is partial and in-frame only. The table lists more than 110,000 clones, roughly 90% of them singletons. The specimen was peripheral blood, collected on day 0 of AZD1222 vaccination. The origin of the receptors is an adult in good health.

This chain joins TRBV24-1 and TRBJ2-7, with D possibly TRBD1 on 6 matching bases. V was shortened by 1 base and J by 2 bases, with 11 bases between the two germline ends. The CDR3 runs 15 residues. CDR1 is KGHDR and CDR2 is SFDVKD in the germline V gene. As DNA, the CDR3 is TGTGCCACCAGTGATTTTCGGGACAACACCTACGAGCAGTACTTC. Protein sequence: CATSDFRDNTYEQYF.

The rearrangement uses TRBV9 and TRBJ2-5, with a tentative D call TRBD1 (5 bases). Trimming cost V 1 base and J 4 bases, with 11 bases left between them. Germline V gene data show CDR1 as SGDLS and CDR2 as YYNGEE. The CDR3 extends over 14 amino acids. This CDR3 reads CASSVQFQGETQYF. The CDR3 DNA follows: TGTGCCAGCAGCGTACAGTTCCAGGGAGAGACCCAGTACTTC.

The chain combines TRBV7-8 with TRBJ1-2; 7 positions match TRBD1. Germline lookup yields CDR1 SGHVS and CDR2 FQNEAQ. The V and J ends lost 3 bases and 4 bases, in that order; junction bases with no gene match: 5. This CDR3 has 14 amino acids. Here the CDR3 reads CASSFEGGSYGYTF. CDR3 DNA sequence: TGTGCCAGCAGCTTTGAAGGGGGCTCCTATGGCTACACCTTC.

This chain uses TRBV5-1 with TRBJ1-5; D is possibly TRBD1 (6 bases). V was pared by 5 bases and J by 0 bases, with 9 bases between. Germline CDR1 is SGHRS and CDR2 is YFSETQ. The CDR3 extends over 14 amino acids. CDR3 in DNA: TGCGCCAGCAGACCGGACAGTAGCAATCAGCCCCAGCATTTT. It encodes CASRPDSSNQPQHF.

This rearrangement joins TRBV30 to TRBJ1-1, with 7 positions matching TRBD1. CDR1 and CDR2 (germline): GTSNPN, SVGIG (reference sequence). The CDR3 contains 14 residues. V was pared by 2 bases and J by 4 bases, with 7 bases of the junction left unmatched. The CDR3 region is CAWSIGGEVTEAFF. In nucleotides, the CDR3 is TGTGCCTGGAGTATAGGGGGCGAGGTCACTGAAGCTTTCTTT.

J is TRBJ2-5 and V is TRBV7-6; 15 bases align to TRBD2. J was trimmed by 7 bases and V by 5 bases; bases with no gene match: 5. Per germline, CDR1 SGHVS and CDR2 FNYEAQ. The CDR3 has 15 amino acids. The DNA for the CDR3 is TGTGCCAGCAGCGGGGGACTAGCGGGAGGAATGACCCAGTACTTC. As protein: CASSGGLAGGMTQYF.

This rearrangement joins TRBV19 to TRBJ1-5; 7 bases fit TRBD1. The CDR3 extends over 14 amino acids. Germline-derived CDR1 and CDR2 are LNHDA and SQIVND (reference sequence). The trim removed 5 bases at V and 7 bases at J, leaving 8 bases unmatched. CDR3: CASSVGGGGQPQHF. The DNA for the CDR3 is TGTGCCAGTAGTGTCGGAGGGGGCGGGCAGCCCCAGCATTTT.

The chain employs TRBV5-4 and TRBJ1-5; D is ambiguous. CDR3 length equals 15 residues. The germline V and J ends were trimmed by 0 bases and 4 bases, with 11 bases remaining between them. The germline V gene encodes CDR1 SGHNT and CDR2 YYREEE (reference sequence). The CDR3 DNA reads as TGTGCCAGCAGCTTGGATCTCTCGGAAAATCAGCCCCAGCATTTT. Its protein is CASSLDLSENQPQHF. The variable domain in full, completed from reference TRBV5-4 and TRBJ1-5, reads ETGVTQSPTHLIKTRGQQVTLRCSSQSGHNTVSWYQQALGQGPQFIFQYYREEENGRGNFPPRFSGLQFPNYSSELNVNALELDDSALYLCASSLDLSENQPQHFGDGTRLSIL.

This rearrangement joins TRBV5-1 to TRBJ2-3; D gene ambiguous. V dropped 1 base and J dropped 3 bases, with 6 bases sitting between them. Germline CDR1 is SGHRS and CDR2 is YFSETQ. CDR3 length equals 13 residues. CDR3 protein: CASSLWGTDTQYF. In DNA form, the CDR3 reads TGCGCCAGCAGCTTGTGGGGAACAGATACGCAGTATTTT.

This chain joins TRBV3-1 (or the pseudogene TRBV3-2) and TRBJ2-3; TRBD2 aligns across 9 bases. The V and J ends lost 4 bases and 2 bases, in that order; junction bases with no gene match: 7. In germline, CDR1 is LGHDT, CDR2 YNNKEL (reference sequence). The CDR3 totals 16 residues. The CDR3 loop reads CASSPLAGAPTDTQYF. The CDR3 DNA follows: TGTGCCAGCAGCCCGTTAGCGGGAGCCCCCACAGATACGCAGTATTTT.

This sequence joins TRBV25-1 and TRBJ2-1, with a possible D match to TRBD2 (5 bases). The germline V gene has CDR1 MGHDK and CDR2 SYGVNS. The CDR3 has 14 residues. Trimming pared 5 bases from V and 9 bases from J, leaving 17 bases between. The CDR3 DNA follows: TGTGCCAGCAGTACCCTTTCGGGATATGTTGAGCAGTTCTTC. This encodes CASSTLSGYVEQFF.

V gene TRBV19 combines with J gene TRBJ2-4, with D maybe TRBD2 (7 bases). Germline V gene sequence: CDR1 LNHDA, CDR2 SQIVND (reference sequence). Trimming shortened V by 5 bases and J by 1 base, and 18 bases separated the two germline ends. The CDR3 contains 17 residues. The CDR3: CASSEVAGAFAKNIQYF. The CDR3 nucleotides are TGTGCCAGTAGTGAGGTGGCGGGGGCGTTTGCCAAAAACATTCAGTACTTC.

The chain uses TRBV7-2 and TRBJ1-1; D not resolved. The germline gives CDR1 SGHTA, CDR2 FQGNSA. The CDR3 runs 15 residues. V shed 5 bases and J shed 7 bases, with 20 bases lying between them. The DNA for the CDR3 is TGTGCCAGCAGCCGCGTCTCCACTGGATGGGATGAAGCTTTCTTT. It encodes CASSRVSTGWDEAFF.

The chain employs TRBV4-2 and TRBJ2-3, with 8 positions matching TRBD1. Per germline, CDR1 LGHNA and CDR2 YNFKEQ. V was clipped by 1 base and J by 4 bases; unmatched bases: 7. The CDR3 has 16 residues. The CDR3 loop is CASSQVDRGFADTQYF. CDR3 nucleotide sequence: TGTGCCAGCAGCCAAGTCGACAGGGGTTTCGCAGATACGCAGTATTTT.

The J gene is TRBJ2-7, the V gene TRBV28; 10 bases align to TRBD1. V trimming: 3 bases; J trimming: 6 bases; junction bases outside the gene matches: 20. The CDR3 is 19 residues long. Germline-derived CDR1 and CDR2 are MDHEN and SYDVKM. CDR3 coding DNA: TGTGCCAGCAGTTTTTATTCCCCCCGGACAGGGGGGGAATGGTCCGAGCAGTACTTC. Protein product: CASSFYSPRTGGEWSEQYF.

The V gene is TRBV18, the J gene TRBJ2-7; possibly TRBD2 for D (5 bases). V dropped 3 bases and J dropped 0 bases, with 15 bases sitting between them. CDR1 KGHSH and CDR2 LQKENI come from the germline V gene. This CDR3 is built from 16 residues. For the CDR3, the DNA is TGTGCCAGCTCACCTTCCAGGACGGGGAGCTCCTACGAGCAGTACTTC. This codes for CASSPSRTGSSYEQYF.

This chain joins TRBV29-1 and TRBJ2-7, with 14 nucleotides matching TRBD2. The V segment lost 4 bases and the J segment 6 bases; nucleotides outside the gene matches: 11. The CDR3 totals 16 residues. CDR1 SQVTM and CDR2 ANQGSEA come from the germline V gene. The CDR3 DNA reads TGCAGCGTTGCGGGGAGACTAGCGGGAGGGCTCCGCGAGCAGTACTTC. Amino acid sequence: CSVAGRLAGGLREQYF.

The V gene is TRBV19, the J gene TRBJ1-5, with D unresolved. With 9 bases removed from V and 2 bases from J, the gap between germline ends came to 17 bases. Germline lookup yields CDR1 LNHDA and CDR2 SQIVND (reference sequence). This CDR3 spans 15 amino acids. CDR3 DNA sequence: TGTGCCAGCAGGCGGGTGGAGTCGGGCAATCAGCCCCAGCATTTT. It codes for CASRRVESGNQPQHF.

This chain links TRBV7-6 with TRBJ1-1, with D unclear. The ends were cut back, 5 bases at V and 5 bases at J, with 12 bases in the middle. The CDR3 runs 13 residues. CDR1 and CDR2 (germline): SGHVS, FNYEAQ. CDR3 residues: CASSTDVVTEAFF. The CDR3 DNA sequence: TGTGCCAGCAGCACCGACGTGGTTACTGAAGCTTTCTTT. Full variable domain (missing parts from reference TRBV7-6 and TRBJ1-1): GAGVSQSPRYKVTKRGQDVALRCDPISGHVSLYWYRQALGQGPEFLTYFNYEAQQDKSGLPNDRFSAERPEGSISTLTIQRTEQRDSAMYRCASSTDVVTEAFFGQGTRLTVV.

V usage is TRBV27 and J usage is TRBJ1-2; 8 nucleotides match TRBD1. The V gene end was trimmed by 6 bases and the J gene end by 5 bases; junction bases not matched to a gene: 17. From germline, CDR1 is MNHEY and CDR2 SMNVEV (reference sequence). The CDR3 sequence is 17 residues long. As DNA, the CDR3 is TGTGCCAGCAGCCAAAACACTGGGACAGGTCTCTTATATGGCTACACCTTC. It translates to CASSQNTGTGLLYGYTF.

This clone was observed a few times. This sequence joins TRBV7-9 and TRBJ1-1, with unresolved D. CDR1 SEHNR and CDR2 FQNEAQ come from the germline V gene (reference sequence). V was trimmed by 0 bases and J by 3 bases, leaving 11 bases between them. This CDR3 has 15 amino acids. CDR3 nucleotide sequence: TGTGCCAGCAGCTTAGCCCGGGTTTGGGACACTGAAGCTTTCTTT. Protein: CASSLARVWDTEAFF.